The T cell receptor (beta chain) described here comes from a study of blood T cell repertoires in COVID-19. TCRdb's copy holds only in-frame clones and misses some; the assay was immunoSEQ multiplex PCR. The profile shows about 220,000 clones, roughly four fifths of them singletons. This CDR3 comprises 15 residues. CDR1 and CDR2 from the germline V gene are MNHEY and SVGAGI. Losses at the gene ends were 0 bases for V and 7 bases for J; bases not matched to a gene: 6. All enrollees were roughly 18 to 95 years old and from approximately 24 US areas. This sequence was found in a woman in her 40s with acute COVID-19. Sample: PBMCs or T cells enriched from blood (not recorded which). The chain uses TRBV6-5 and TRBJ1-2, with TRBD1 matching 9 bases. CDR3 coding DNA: TGTGCCAGCAGTTACTCGACGACAGGGGGAAGTGGCTACACCTTC. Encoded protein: CASSYSTTGGSGYTF.